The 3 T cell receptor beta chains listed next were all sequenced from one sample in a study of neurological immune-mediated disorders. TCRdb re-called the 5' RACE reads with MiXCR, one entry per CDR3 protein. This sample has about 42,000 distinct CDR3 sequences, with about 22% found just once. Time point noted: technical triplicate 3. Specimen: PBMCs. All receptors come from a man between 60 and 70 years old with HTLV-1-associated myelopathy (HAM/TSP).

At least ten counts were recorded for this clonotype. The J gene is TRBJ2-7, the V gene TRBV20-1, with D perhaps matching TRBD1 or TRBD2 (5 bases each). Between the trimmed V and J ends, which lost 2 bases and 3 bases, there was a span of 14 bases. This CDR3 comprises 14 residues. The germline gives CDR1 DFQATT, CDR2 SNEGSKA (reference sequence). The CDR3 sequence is CSARPPGPLYEQYF. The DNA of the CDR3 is TGCAGTGCTAGACCCCCGGGACCGCTCTACGAGCAGTACTTC.

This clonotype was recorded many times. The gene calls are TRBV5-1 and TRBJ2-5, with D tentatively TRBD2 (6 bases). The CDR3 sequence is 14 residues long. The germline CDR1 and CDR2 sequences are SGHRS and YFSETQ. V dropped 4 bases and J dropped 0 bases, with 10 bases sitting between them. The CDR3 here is CASSGGTNQETQYF. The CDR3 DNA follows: TGCGCCAGCAGCGGGGGGACGAACCAAGAGACCCAGTACTTC.

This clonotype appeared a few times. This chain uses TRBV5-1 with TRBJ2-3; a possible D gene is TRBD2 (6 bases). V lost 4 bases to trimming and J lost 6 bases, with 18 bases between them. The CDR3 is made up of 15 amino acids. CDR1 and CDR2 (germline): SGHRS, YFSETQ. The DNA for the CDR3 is TGCGCCAGCAGCCGGGACTTAGGGAGCGGGGATACGCAGTATTTT. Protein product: CASSRDLGSGDTQYF.